This TCR beta chain was captured in a study of T cells after yellow fever vaccination. Study-wide background: Fractions low in cell number were prepared with SMART-Seq v4 Ultra Low Input. Overall study findings and caveats: The appearance of a small share of clonotypes in both CD4 and CD8 compartments was observed. Booster samples showed a return of most primary-vaccination clones (around 96% CD4, 88% CD8).

As TCR cDNA was made by 5'RACE template switching, a universal primer site and UMIs were added. TCRdb ran MiXCR on the 5' RACE reads and lists one entry per CDR3 protein. The sample carries 200,000 to 250,000 distinct CDR3 sequences, less than 9% recorded once. In germline, CDR1 is SGHVS, CDR2 FNYEAQ. The CDR3 has 16 residues. The ends lost 5 bases at V and 0 bases at J; junction bases unmatched: 6. This clonotype was seen repeatedly, ten times or more. Its antigen is unidentified. This rearrangement joins TRBV7-6 to TRBJ2-3; TRBD2 agrees at 9 bases. The origin of this receptor is a man between 25 and 39 years old who received the YFV17D yellow fever vaccine. The starting material was CD4+ T cells sorted from PBMCs, obtained 15 days after the yellow fever booster vaccination. CDR3 nucleotide sequence: TGTGCCAGCAGCCGAGCTAGCGGGACTAGCACAGATACGCAGTATTTT. The encoded protein is CASSRASGTSTDTQYF.